The clone carrying this T cell receptor beta chain appeared a few times. This sample was taken from a study of T-cell memory formation after mild COVID-19. The authors produced TCR alpha and TCR beta cDNA libraries with sample barcodes and UMIs by 5'RACE using constant-segment primers. TCRdb used MiXCR to reprocess the 5' RACE reads, holding one entry per CDR3 protein. The table lists about 540,000 distinct CDR3 sequences, over 20% of them singletons. The sample comprised PBMCs or a T cell subset sorted from them (not recorded which). This sequence originates from an adult woman who had mild COVID-19 (a few samples of this study predate the infection). Cell type and time point are not known.

The CDR3, as DNA: TGCGCCAGCAGCGCCGGGACAGGGGGCGAATACGAGCAGTACTTC. Its translation: CASSAGTGGEYEQYF. The genes are TRBV5-1 and TRBJ2-7; 12 bases line up with TRBD1. The CDR3 is 15 residues long. V dropped 4 bases and J dropped 4; count of bases not matched to a gene: 6. Germline CDR1 and CDR2: SGHRS and YFSETQ.